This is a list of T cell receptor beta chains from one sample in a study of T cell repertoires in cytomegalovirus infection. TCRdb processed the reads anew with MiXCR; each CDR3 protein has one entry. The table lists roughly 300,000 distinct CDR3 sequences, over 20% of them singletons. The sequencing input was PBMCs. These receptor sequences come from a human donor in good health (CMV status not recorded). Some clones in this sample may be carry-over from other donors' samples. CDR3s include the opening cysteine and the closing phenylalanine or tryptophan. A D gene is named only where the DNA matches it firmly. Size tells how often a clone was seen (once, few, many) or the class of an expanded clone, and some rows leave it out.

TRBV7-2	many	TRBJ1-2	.	CASKAGGNYGYTF	TGTGCCAGCAAGGCCGGGGGTAACTATGGCTACACCTTC
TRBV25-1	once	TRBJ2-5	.	CASSEYGRWETQYF	TGTGCCAGCAGTGAATACGGCAGGTGGGAGACCCAGTACTTC
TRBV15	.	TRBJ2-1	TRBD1	CATSSRDREYEQFF	TGTGCCACCAGCAGCCGGGACAGGGAGTATGAGCAGTTCTTC
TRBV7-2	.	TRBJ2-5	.	CASSFMGGETQYF	TGTGCCAGCAGCTTTATGGGTGGGGAGACCCAGTACTTC
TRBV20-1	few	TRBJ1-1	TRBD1	CSASYRGWSTEAFF	TGCAGTGCTAGCTACAGGGGCTGGAGCACTGAAGCTTTCTTT
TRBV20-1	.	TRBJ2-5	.	CSASNGGDLETQYF	TGCAGTGCTAGTAACGGGGGTGATTTAGAGACCCAGTACTTC
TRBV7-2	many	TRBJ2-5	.	CASSRRGIQETQYF	TGTGCCAGCAGCCGAAGGGGGATCCAAGAGACCCAGTACTTC
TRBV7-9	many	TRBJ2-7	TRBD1	CASSARDRAYEQYF	TGTGCCAGCAGCGCCCGGGACAGGGCTTACGAGCAGTACTTC
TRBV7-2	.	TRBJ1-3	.	CASSLTLPPLLSGNTIYF	TGTGCCAGCAGCTTAACTCTCCCCCCCCTGCTCTCTGGAAACACCATATATTTT
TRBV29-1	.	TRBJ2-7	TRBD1	CSADRDRGAYEQYF	TGCAGCGCTGATCGTGACAGGGGCGCCTACGAGCAGTACTTC
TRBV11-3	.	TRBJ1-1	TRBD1	CASSSRDRGATEAFF	TGTGCCAGCAGCTCCCGGGACAGGGGGGCCACTGAAGCTTTCTTT
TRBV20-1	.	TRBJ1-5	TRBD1	CSAPPDRGFNQPQHF	TGCAGTGCTCCCCCGGACAGGGGGTTCAATCAGCCCCAGCATTTT
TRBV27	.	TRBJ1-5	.	CASSDRPLNQPQHF	TGTGCCAGCAGTGACAGACCGCTCAATCAGCCCCAGCATTTT
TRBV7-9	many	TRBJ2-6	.	CASSPPYRIGANVLTF	TGTGCCAGCAGCCCACCCTACAGAATTGGGGCCAACGTCCTGACTTTC
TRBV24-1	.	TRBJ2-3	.	CATSDFDTQYF	TGTGCCACCAGTGATTTCGATACGCAGTATTTT
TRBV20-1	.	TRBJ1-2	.	CSAREAGTGYGYTF	TGCAGTGCTAGGGAGGCAGGGACGGGGTATGGCTACACCTTC
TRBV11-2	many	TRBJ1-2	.	CASSLAGAGYTF	TGTGCCAGCAGCTTAGCGGGGGCTGGCTACACCTTC
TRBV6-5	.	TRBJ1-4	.	CASRDTNEKLFF	TGTGCCAGCAGGGATACTAATGAAAAACTGTTTTTT
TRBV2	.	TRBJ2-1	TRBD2	CASSHTLLAGRRPYNEQFF	TGTGCCAGCAGTCATACATTGCTAGCGGGACGGCGGCCCTACAATGAGCAGTTCTTC
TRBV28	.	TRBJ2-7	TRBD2	CASSFLAGVGEQYF	TGTGCCAGCAGTTTTCTAGCGGGAGTGGGGGAGCAGTACTTC
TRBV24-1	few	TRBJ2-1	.	CATSDPLGASYNEQFF	TGTGCCACCAGTGATCCCCTGGGGGCCTCCTACAATGAGCAGTTCTTC
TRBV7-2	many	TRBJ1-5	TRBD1	CASSDRTGPQPQHF	TGTGCCAGCAGCGACCGGACAGGGCCTCAGCCCCAGCATTTT
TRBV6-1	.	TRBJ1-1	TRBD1	CASSNRGRNTEAFF	TGTGCCAGCAGTAACAGGGGGAGAAACACTGAAGCTTTCTTT
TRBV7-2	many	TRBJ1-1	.	CASSLSGGGDEAFF	TGTGCCAGCAGCTTAAGCGGGGGGGGGGATGAAGCTTTCTTT
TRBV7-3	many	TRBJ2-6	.	CASSPGPSGANVLTF	TGTGCCAGCAGCCCGGGCCCCTCTGGGGCCAACGTCCTGACTTTC
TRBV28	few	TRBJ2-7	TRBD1	CASSLLSLGQGTYEQYF	TGTGCCAGCAGTTTGCTTTCCTTAGGACAGGGGACCTACGAGCAGTACTTC
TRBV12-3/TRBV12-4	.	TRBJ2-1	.	CASSFPLRVGNEQFF	TGTGCCAGCAGTTTCCCGCTCCGTGTGGGCAATGAGCAGTTCTTC